A single sample is the source of the 8 T cell receptor beta chains below, sequenced in a study of PD-L1 blockade in urothelial cancer. Sequencing used immunoSEQ multiplex PCR; TCRdb keeps in-frame clones, though not all of them. The repertoire holds 30,000 to 35,000 clones, with about 79% as singletons. The sequenced sample was PBMCs, obtained around atezolizumab (anti-PD-L1) treatment. Every receptor here comes from a man in his sixties with urothelial cancer.

The rearrangement uses TRBV12-5 and TRBJ2-6; D is unclear. V dropped 6 bases and J dropped 1 base, with 16 bases sitting between them. The length of the CDR3 is 17 residues. CDR1 and CDR2 from the germline V gene are LGHNT and FRNRAP. DNA for the CDR3: TGTGCTAGTGGCCCCTCCCCAGGTGTTTCTGGGGCCAACGTCCTGACTTTC. This translates into CASGPSPGVSGANVLTF.

V gene TRBV4-1 combines with J gene TRBJ2-7, with D maybe TRBD2 (5 bases). V was clipped by 7 bases and J by 3 bases, with 16 bases between them. Germline V gene lookup returns CDR1 MGHRA and CDR2 YSYEKL. There are 14 residues in the CDR3. Here the CDR3 DNA reads TGCGCCAGCACCCTAGGCCCCGGGATCTACGAGCAGTACTTC. Encoded protein: CASTLGPGIYEQYF.

The rearrangement joins TRBV29-1 to TRBJ1-1; D is uncertain. CDR3 size: 11 residues. Per germline, CDR1 SQVTM and CDR2 ANQGSEA. Trimming shortened V by 6 bases and J by 5 bases, and 10 bases separated the two germline ends. CDR3 loop: CSVAVITEAFF. CDR3 in DNA: TGCAGCGTGGCAGTCATTACTGAAGCTTTCTTT.

This clone has only one observation. The V call is TRBV5-6, the J call TRBJ2-7, with TRBD1 identical over 8 bases. Germline values: CDR1 SGHDT, CDR2 YYEEEE. CDR3 length: 15 residues. V was clipped by 3 bases and J by 1 base; unmatched bases: 6. CDR3 protein: CASSWRTGISYEQYF. The CDR3 DNA reads TGTGCCAGCAGCTGGAGGACAGGGATTTCCTACGAGCAGTACTTC.

The chain carries TRBV10-2 and TRBJ2-5, with TRBD2 identical over 10 bases. Germline values: CDR1 WSHSY, CDR2 SAAADI. CDR3 length: 15 amino acids. The trim removed 5 bases at V and 4 bases at J, leaving 7 bases unmatched. The CDR3 DNA reads TGCGCCAGCAGTTTCCTAGCGGGAGTTGGAGAGACCCAGTACTTC. Translated: CASSFLAGVGETQYF.

The genes are TRBV6-1 and TRBJ2-7; tentatively, D is TRBD1 (6 bases). The ends were cut back, 7 bases at V and 3 bases at J, with 16 bases in the middle. The CDR3 loop spans 14 amino acids. Germline V CDR1 and CDR2: MNHNS, SASEGT. The CDR3 nucleotides are TGTGCCAGCAACCTATACGGGACAAACTACGAGCAGTACTTC. Encoded protein: CASNLYGTNYEQYF.

In its sample, this clone is medium-sized. The chain employs TRBV6-5 and TRBJ2-2; the D gene is possibly TRBD2 (7 bases). Trimming removed 10 bases from V and 6 bases from J, with 15 bases in between. The CDR3 contains 13 residues. Germline V gene data show CDR1 as MNHEY and CDR2 as SVGAGI. CDR3 protein: CATNREGAGELFF. As DNA, the CDR3 is TGTGCCACCAACAGGGAGGGGGCCGGGGAGCTGTTTTTT.

The chain carries TRBV6-1 and TRBJ2-7; 9 bases are shared with TRBD2. V lost 2 bases and J lost 7; bases outside the gene matches: 12. Germline V gene data show CDR1 as MNHNS and CDR2 as SASEGT. The CDR3 is 16 residues long. The CDR3 DNA reads TGTGCCAGCAGTGAATTGGGAGTAGCGGGAGTTCGGGAGCAGTACTTC. Protein sequence: CASSELGVAGVREQYF.